Detailed here is one T cell receptor (beta chain). Its antigen remains unidentified. Oncomine TCR Beta short-read sequencing was applied to DNA from cultured CD4+ T cells. Scientists extracted genomic DNA from CD4+ T cells grown in culture. One entry per CDR3 protein, called by TCRdb with MiXCR from the PCR reads. The table lists over 12,000 distinct CDR3 sequences, roughly 61% of them singletons, with around 19% in the top ten. These data belong to a study of vaccination and CD4 T cells after COVID-19. This CDR3 region has 15 residues. Trimming pared 1 base from V and 10 bases from J, leaving 14 bases between. CDR1 SGHTA and CDR2 FQGNSA come from the germline V gene. Treatment denoted: roughly 11-day PBMC culture with coronavirus spike peptide pools or control peptides (ViraFEST assay). Peptide-pool expansion of antigen-specific T cells preceded TCR sequencing in ViraFEST.

V and J are TRBV7-2 and TRBJ1-6, with TRBD1 as a possible D gene (5 bases). The sequenced sample was CD4+ T cells from blood, cultured in vitro. This receptor was obtained from a human donor who had recovered from COVID-19. In DNA, the CDR3 is TGTGCCAGCAGCTTAGGCGGTGGGGGAGGGTCACCCCTCCACTTT. Translation gives CASSLGGGGGSPLHF. Supplemented by reference TRBV7-2 and TRBJ1-6, the full variable domain reads GAGVSQSPSNKVTEKGKDVELRCDPISGHTALYWYRQSLGQGLEFLIYFQGNSAPDKSGLPSDRFSAERTGGSVSTLTIQRTQQEDSAVYLCASSLGGGGGSPLHFGNGTRLTVT.